Listed here are 17 T cell receptor beta chains from one sample, sequenced in a study of T cells in Graves' hyperthyroidism and ophthalmopathy. Amplified TCR beta CDR3 regions came from RNA transcripts. An initial round of RT-PCR targeting the TCR CDR3 relied on the HTBI primer set. TCRdb passed the multiplex PCR reads through MiXCR, listing each CDR3 protein once. Here the sample spans 700,000 to 950,000 distinct CDR3 sequences, about a third being singletons. The sequenced material came from blood. All receptors come from a middle-aged woman with Graves' hyperthyroidism.

Notes on this clonotype: Since a much larger clone is just one base distant, this may be a read error. This chain uses TRBV10-3 with TRBJ2-5, with TRBD2 as a possible D gene (5 bases). The length of the CDR3 is 15 residues. Germline CDR1 is ENHRY and CDR2 is SYGVKD. CDR3 in amino acids: CVISGGSEVEETQYF. CDR3 in DNA: TGTGTCATCAGTGGTGGTAGCGAAGTCGAAGAGACCCAGTACTTC.

This clonotype has more than one count but fewer than ten. The chain couples TRBV10-1 to TRBJ2-6; no firm D call. The CDR3 loop spans 14 amino acids. Germline loops: CDR1 WNHNN, CDR2 SYGVQD (reference sequence). Trimming took 3 bases from V and 3 from J, leaving 6 bases between them. As DNA, the CDR3 is TGCGCCAGCAGTGATGGGGTTGGGGCCAACGTCCTGACTTTC. It codes for CASSDGVGANVLTF.

As to this clonotype: This may stem from a read error, because a much larger clone lies one nucleotide away. CDR3 DNA: TGTGCCAGCAGCACTAGACAGGGGGAGGCCGGGGAGCTGTTTTTT. Translation: CASSTRQGEAGELFF. This chain uses TRBV7-2 with TRBJ2-2, with 9 bases that match TRBD1. V was clipped by 5 bases and J by 6 bases; unmatched bases: 7. The CDR3 length is 15 residues. Germline V gene lookup returns CDR1 SGHTA and CDR2 FQGNSA.

This clonotype was observed at least ten times. The V call is TRBV7-2, the J call TRBJ2-7; 7 nucleotides line up with TRBD2. The J segment lost 7 bases and the V segment lost 1 base, leaving 10 bases of the junction unmatched. Germline V CDR1 and CDR2: SGHTA, FQGNSA. CDR3 size: 15 residues. The DNA for the CDR3 is TGTGCCAGCAGCTTAGAAGCGGGGTCGGGCCTGGAGCAGTACTTC. Residues: CASSLEAGSGLEQYF.

This sequence joins TRBV2 and TRBJ2-5, with 14 bases identical to TRBD2. This CDR3 has 15 amino acids. The junction had 13 bases not matched to a gene; V was cut back by 8 bases and J by 11 bases. Germline V gene data show CDR1 as SNHLY and CDR2 as FYNNEI. This chain's CDR3 is CASQRTSGRTDTQYF. In DNA form, the CDR3 reads TGTGCCAGCCAAAGGACTAGCGGGAGGACAGATACGCAGTACTTC.

This clonotype was seen only once. This could be a read error, since a much larger clone is one nucleotide away. The rearrangement links TRBV9 to TRBJ1-5, with unresolved D. In germline, CDR1 is SGDLS, CDR2 YYNGEE. V lost 4 bases and J lost 1, with 9 bases in between. The CDR3 contains 14 residues. In DNA, the CDR3 is TGTGCCAGCAGCTCCAGCGAGAGCAATCAGCCCCAGCATTTT. Translation: CASSSSESNQPQHF.

The chain recombines TRBV10-3 with TRBJ1-3, with D uncertain. This CDR3 has 16 amino acids. Germline lookup yields CDR1 ENHRY and CDR2 SYGVKD. Deletions cut 10 bases from V and 0 bases from J, with 19 bases between. CDR3 loop: CASYNTRQYSGNTIYF. The DNA of the CDR3 is TGTGCCAGCTACAACACCCGCCAGTACTCTGGAAACACCATATATTTT.

This clonotype came up a few times. This chain connects TRBV2 to TRBJ2-2; no firm D call. The CDR3 loop spans 14 amino acids. Trimming removed 4 bases from V and 2 bases from J, with 8 bases in between. Germline V lookup: CDR1 SNHLY, CDR2 FYNNEI. The CDR3: CASSGESNTGELFF. Written as DNA, the CDR3 is TGTGCCAGCAGTGGGGAATCAAACACCGGGGAGCTGTTTTTT.

V is TRBV5-1 and J is TRBJ1-1, with D unclear. CDR1 SGHRS and CDR2 YFSETQ come from the germline V gene. V shed 3 bases and J shed 4 bases, with 13 bases lying between them. This CDR3 has 14 residues. The DNA for the CDR3 is TGCGCCAGCAGCTCGGGATCCGGGATCACTGAAGCTTTCTTT. It is translated as CASSSGSGITEAFF.

The chain joins TRBV2 to TRBJ1-2; 8 nucleotides match TRBD1. CDR1 SNHLY and CDR2 FYNNEI come from the germline V gene. This CDR3 contains 13 residues. After removal of 5 bases from V and 9 bases from J, the junction contained 8 bases not matched to a gene. The CDR3 loop reads CASSTDRVGRYTF. CDR3 in DNA: TGTGCCAGCAGTACGGACAGGGTGGGCCGCTACACCTTC.

The V call is TRBV28, the J call TRBJ2-5, with TRBD2 identical over 8 bases. The CDR3 runs 15 residues. Germline lookup yields CDR1 MDHEN and CDR2 SYDVKM. V trimming: 6 bases; J trimming: 6 bases; junction bases outside the gene matches: 12. In DNA form, the CDR3 reads TGTGCCAGCAGCTCGACTAGCGCGGCCCGGAAGACCCAGTACTTC. Its protein product is CASSSTSAARKTQYF.

This rearrangement joins TRBV4-2 to TRBJ2-7, with TRBD2 identical over 12 bases. With V trimmed by 0 bases and J by 3 bases, 6 bases remained unmatched. The CDR3 runs to 17 residues. The germline V gene has CDR1 LGHNA and CDR2 YNFKEQ. CDR3 region: CASSQDVGLAGIYEQYF. The CDR3 DNA reads TGTGCCAGCAGCCAAGATGTTGGACTAGCGGGAATCTACGAGCAGTACTTC.

Remarks on this clonotype: A read error is possible here, since a much larger clone lies one base away. The V gene is TRBV7-9, the J gene TRBJ1-2, with TRBD1 as a possible D gene (6 bases). The V end was cut by 1 base, the J end by 6 bases, with 12 bases between. The length of the CDR3 is 14 residues. CDR1 and CDR2 from the germline V gene are SEHNR and FQNEAQ (reference sequence). The CDR3 nucleotides read TGTGCCAGCAGCTTAGACGGGGGGCTGAATGGCTACACCTTC. Amino acids: CASSLDGGLNGYTF.

This clonotype was seen only a few times. This chain links TRBV4-3 with TRBJ2-7; no definite D call. In germline, CDR1 is LGHNA, CDR2 YSLEER. This CDR3 has 15 amino acids. The V end was cut by 3 bases, the J end by 3 bases, with 15 bases between. The CDR3 nucleotides are TGCGCCAGCAGCCAGTCACCGGAGACGAGCTACGAGCAGTACTTC. Protein sequence: CASSQSPETSYEQYF.

This clonotype was seen a handful of times. The rearrangement links TRBV19 to TRBJ2-7; perhaps TRBD1 as D (5 bases). V was pared by 9 bases and J by 3 bases, with 21 bases between. CDR1 is LNHDA, CDR2 SQIVND, per germline (reference sequence). The CDR3 totals 15 residues. Here the CDR3 reads CASSSTGRSDYEQYF. The CDR3 nucleotides are TGTGCCAGCAGCTCCACAGGCAGGTCAGACTACGAGCAGTACTTC.

This sequence joins TRBV20-1 and TRBJ2-5, with 9 bases fitting TRBD1. This CDR3 comprises 16 residues. CDR1 is DFQATT, CDR2 SNEGSKA, per germline (reference sequence). Trimming took 6 bases from V and 1 from J; bases not matched to a gene: 12. CDR3 loop: CSAGGRTGALQETQYF. The CDR3 DNA follows: TGCAGTGCCGGAGGTCGGACAGGGGCCCTCCAAGAGACCCAGTACTTC.

This clonotype was observed at least ten times. The chain couples TRBV29-1 to TRBJ1-1; D is unclear. This CDR3 region has 13 residues. Germline lookup yields CDR1 SQVTM and CDR2 ANQGSEA. Trimming took off 6 bases at V and 4 bases at J, with 15 bases between the two ends. The CDR3: CSVNRALGTEAFF. Here the CDR3 DNA reads TGCAGCGTCAACCGGGCCTTGGGCACTGAAGCTTTCTTT.